The entry below describes one TCR beta chain. Trimming removed 2 bases at V and 0 bases at J, with 10 bases between. The CDR3 contains 15 residues. In germline, CDR1 is MNHEY, CDR2 SVGAGI. The sample originates from a study of blood T cell repertoires in COVID-19. Whole-study context: Specimens from acute and convalescent COVID-19 originated in the United States, Italy and Spain.

The protocol was immunoSEQ multiplex PCR, while the TCRdb copy is restricted to in-frame clones and leaves out a portion. This sample has 130,000 or so clones, with around 85% found just once. The chain employs TRBV6-5 and TRBJ1-1, with D hard to call. Sequencing input: peripheral blood. The sequence came from a human donor in a cohort sampled during active COVID-19. CDR3 bases: TGTGCCAGCAGTTACACAACCTCGATGAACACTGAAGCTTTCTTT. It specifies CASSYTTSMNTEAFF.